Listed here are 19 T cell receptor beta chains from one sample, sequenced in a study of cytomegalovirus exposure and HLA in healthy donors. Only in-frame clones appear in the TCRdb table, and some are missing; sequencing was by immunoSEQ multiplex PCR. This table has some 86,000 clones, roughly 93% appearing once. The material sequenced was PBMCs. The receptors come from a woman aged 30 to 39 in good health and CMV-seronegative.

The J gene is TRBJ2-5, the V gene TRBV6-5; TRBD1 aligns across 7 bases. The DNA matches TRBJ2-7 better at its end, which makes the J call doubtful. CDR3 length equals 16 residues. Germline V gene data show CDR1 as MNHEY and CDR2 as SVGAGI. CDR3 DNA: TGTGCCAGCAGTTACTCTAAACAGGGGCCAACCTACGAGCAGTACTTC. Protein: CASSYSKQGPTYEQYF.

The chain joins TRBV12-5 to TRBJ1-1; no definite D call. V was cut by 6 bases and J by 7 bases, with 9 bases left in between. The germline CDR1 and CDR2 sequences are LGHNT and FRNRAP. The CDR3 is 11 residues long. This CDR3 reads CASGTRIEAFF. DNA for the CDR3: TGTGCTAGTGGGACGAGGATTGAAGCTTTCTTT.

The rearrangement uses TRBV19 and TRBJ1-5, with no clear D. Germline V gene data show CDR1 as LNHDA and CDR2 as SQIVND (reference sequence). V dropped 1 base and J dropped 3 bases, with 16 bases sitting between them. CDR3 length: 17 amino acids. The CDR3 DNA sequence: TGTGCCAGTAGTATAGCTCGGTTTGACACGTACAATCAGCCCCAGCATTTT. Translated: CASSIARFDTYNQPQHF. Filled out from reference TRBV19 and TRBJ1-5, the complete variable domain reads DGGITQSPKYLFRKEGQNVTLSCEQNLNHDAMYWYRQDPGQGLRLIYYSQIVNDFQKGDIAEGYSVSREKKESFPLTVTSAQKNPTAFYLCASSIARFDTYNQPQHFGDGTRLSIL.

This clone was counted a few times. An end of the junction does not agree with germline; a read error may underlie this. This rearrangement joins TRBV2 to TRBJ1-5; D uncertain. The CDR3 runs 14 residues. Germline CDR1 SNHLY, CDR2 FYNNEI. In nucleotides, the CDR3 is TGTGCCAGCAGGGAAGCCTATAGCAATCAGCCCCAGCATTTT. This codes for CASREAYSNQPQHF.

The gene calls are TRBV7-2 and TRBJ1-6, with 8 bases aligning to TRBD1. The CDR3 consists of 16 residues. J was trimmed by 7 bases and V by 6 bases; bases with no gene match: 11. In germline, CDR1 is SGHTA, CDR2 FQGNSA. CDR3 loop: CASSLIDRGGNSPLHF. The CDR3 bases are TGTGCCAGCAGTCTAATTGACAGGGGTGGCAATTCACCCCTCCACTTT.

As regards this clone: Other DNA sequences in the same sample also yield this CDR3. V gene TRBV5-1 combines with J gene TRBJ2-1, with a possible D match to TRBD2 (5 bases). The CDR3 is 15 amino acids. Trimming removed 0 bases from V and 0 bases from J, with 7 bases in between. Germline V CDR1 and CDR2: SGHRS, YFSETQ. CDR3: CASSLGGSSYNEQFF. CDR3 bases: TGCGCCAGCAGCTTGGGAGGGAGCTCCTACAATGAGCAGTTCTTC. Full variable domain (outside the CDR3, taken from reference TRBV5-1 and TRBJ2-1): KAGVTQTPRYLIKTRGQQVTLSCSPISGHRSVSWYQQTPGQGLQFLFEYFSETQRNKGNFPGRFSGRQFSNSRSEMNVSTLELGDSALYLCASSLGGSSYNEQFFGPGTRLTVL.

The chain is built from TRBV6-5 and TRBJ1-1; 10 bases map to TRBD1. The CDR3 is 15 residues long. J gave up 8 bases and V 4 bases, and 10 bases lay outside the gene matches. The V gene's germline CDR1 is MNHEY and CDR2 SVGAGI. The CDR3 nucleotides are TGTGCCAGCAGTTCAAGACCCGGGACAGGGGTCGAAGCTTTCTTT. Translating gives CASSSRPGTGVEAFF.

V is TRBV2 and J is TRBJ1-2; 9 nucleotides align to TRBD1. This CDR3 is built from 17 residues. The junction had 23 bases not matched to a gene; V was cut back by 10 bases and J by 8 bases. Looked up from germline, CDR1 is SNHLY and CDR2 is FYNNEI. The CDR3 region has the DNA TGTGCCATAGATATCCCTTCGGGACAGGGATTTTTCGAGGGCTACACCTTC. This encodes CAIDIPSGQGFFEGYTF.

This rearrangement joins TRBV5-6 to TRBJ1-2; D uncertain. The CDR3 is 14 amino acids. Trimming took 0 bases from V and 4 from J, leaving 10 bases between them. Looked up from germline, CDR1 is SGHDT and CDR2 is YYEEEE. CDR3 DNA: TGTGCCAGCAGCTTGGCCCCAGACACCTATGGCTACACCTTC. Translation gives CASSLAPDTYGYTF.

This clone was observed a few times. The chain employs TRBV30 and TRBJ2-3; D is uncertain. CDR3 length equals 14 residues. Germline CDR1 and CDR2: GTSNPN and SVGIG (reference sequence). V was clipped by 0 bases and J by 4 bases, with 11 bases between them. The CDR3 here is CAWSVRVPPDTQYF. CDR3 sequence (DNA): TGTGCCTGGAGTGTACGGGTACCTCCAGATACGCAGTATTTT. The entire variable domain, with the rest obtained from reference TRBV30 and TRBJ2-3, is as follows: SQTIHQWPATLVQPVGSPLSLECTVEGTSNPNLYWYRQAAGRGLQLLFYSVGIGQISSEVPQNLSASRPQDRQFILSSKKLLLSDSGFYLCAWSVRVPPDTQYFGPGTRLTVL.

The chain recombines TRBV29-1 with TRBJ2-3; 7 bases agree with TRBD2. Germline CDR1 and CDR2: SQVTM and ANQGSEA. The V and J ends lost 0 bases and 9 bases, in that order; junction bases with no gene match: 9. The CDR3 totals 14 residues. This CDR3 is CSVEEGTTKGTQYF. The CDR3 DNA is TGCAGCGTTGAAGAGGGGACTACCAAAGGGACGCAGTATTTT.

The gene calls are TRBV9 and TRBJ1-6, with D maybe TRBD1 (6 bases). The CDR3 contains 14 residues. Germline V gene data show CDR1 as SGDLS and CDR2 as YYNGEE. Trimming removed 3 bases at V and 6 bases at J, with 10 bases between. This CDR3 is CASSAQGSNSPLHF. The CDR3 nucleotides are TGTGCCAGCAGCGCACAGGGCTCTAATTCACCCCTCCACTTT.

The CDR3 bases are TGTGCCAGCAGCTCAGGACTAGCGGGAGGGCCTGATACAGATACGCAGTATTTT. As protein: CASSSGLAGGPDTDTQYF. V and J are TRBV7-9 and TRBJ2-3; 15 positions match TRBD2. The germline CDR1 and CDR2 sequences are SEHNR and FQNEAQ (reference sequence). The length of the CDR3 is 18 residues. The J segment lost 3 bases and the V segment lost 4 bases, leaving 8 bases of the junction unmatched.

The V call is TRBV7-2, the J call TRBJ1-2; 9 bases line up with TRBD1. The length of the CDR3 is 16 residues. CDR1 is SGHTA, CDR2 FQGNSA, per germline. The junction had 13 bases not matched to a gene; V was cut back by 4 bases and J by 7 bases. The CDR3 nucleotides read TGTGCCAGCAGCTCCAGGCCCGGGACAGGGAGTAGTGGCTACACCTTC. Protein sequence: CASSSRPGTGSSGYTF.

The chain links TRBV18 to TRBJ1-1, with 8 bases fitting TRBD1. This CDR3 spans 17 amino acids. Trimming at V came to 6 bases and at J to 0 bases, leaving 12 bases not matched to a gene. CDR1 is KGHSH and CDR2 is LQKENI in the germline V gene. The chain's CDR3 is CASSRGQGRIMNTEAFF. CDR3 nucleotide sequence: TGTGCCAGCTCTCGCGGACAGGGACGGATCATGAACACTGAAGCTTTCTTT.

The chain employs TRBV6-6 and TRBJ2-7; 7 bases are a match to TRBD2. The V segment lost 5 bases and the J segment 0 bases; nucleotides outside the gene matches: 4. The CDR3 totals 14 residues. CDR1 MNHNY and CDR2 SVGAGI come from the germline V gene (reference sequence). The CDR3 loop reads CASSAGTTSYEQYF. CDR3 nucleotides: TGTGCCAGCAGTGCCGGGACTACCTCCTACGAGCAGTACTTC.

The chain couples TRBV4-2 to TRBJ2-5, with D possibly matching TRBD1 (5 bases). Between the trimmed V and J ends, which lost 0 bases and 0 bases, there was a span of 8 bases. CDR1 LGHNA and CDR2 YNFKEQ come from the germline V gene. This CDR3 has 15 amino acids. The CDR3 region has the DNA TGTGCCAGCAGCCAAGAGCAGGGTTACCAAGAGACCCAGTACTTC. Protein sequence: CASSQEQGYQETQYF.

CDR3 nucleotide sequence: TGTGCCAGCAGCTTAGAGAATAGACTAGCGGGACTTAAGTACTTC. This translates into CASSLENRLAGLKYF. This chain joins TRBV7-2 and TRBJ2-5; TRBD2 aligns across 11 bases. CDR1 and CDR2 (germline): SGHTA, FQGNSA. V shed 1 base and J 12 bases; nucleotides not matched to a gene: 10. The CDR3 has 15 residues.

This chain links TRBV18 with TRBJ1-1, with 7 bases matching TRBD1. This CDR3 has 15 residues. Germline V CDR1 and CDR2: KGHSH, LQKENI. The trim removed 4 bases at V and 1 base at J, leaving 6 bases unmatched. The CDR3 loop reads CASSLGQVSNTEAFF. CDR3 nucleotide sequence: TGTGCCAGCTCACTAGGACAGGTTTCGAACACTGAAGCTTTCTTT. The full variable domain, in which reference TRBV18 and TRBJ1-1 provide the parts outside the CDR3, is NAGVMQNPRHLVRRRGQEARLRCSPMKGHSHVYWYRQLPEEGLKFMVYLQKENIIDESGMPKERFSAEFPKEGPSILRIQQVVRGDSAAYFCASSLGQVSNTEAFFGQGTRLTVV.